Below are 7 T cell receptor beta chains sequenced from a single sample in a study of Ad26.COV2.S vaccination and SARS-CoV-2 variants. Described treatment: 15 to 20 received Ad26.COV2.S at low or high dose, single or two shots; several received placebo; per-sample allocation not given. Samples came from day 63 after the first vaccine or placebo injection. Measured with immunoSEQ multiplex PCR; TCRdb has only the in-frame clones, and not every one. This table holds about 680,000 clones, around 89% found once. This specimen consisted of peripheral blood, obtained in a trial of Ad26.COV2.S vaccine versus placebo. These receptor sequences come from a person aged 18-60 years who received the Ad26.COV2.S COVID-19 vaccine or a placebo.

The sample holds one count of this clone. The chain recombines TRBV19 with TRBJ2-7; D is perhaps TRBD2 (6 bases). CDR3 size: 17 residues. V lost 6 bases and J lost 5, with 26 bases in between. CDR1 and CDR2 from the germline V gene are LNHDA and SQIVND (reference sequence). The CDR3 coding sequence is TGTGCCAGTAGCCCGAGGGGCTCAGCGGGTCCAGACGACGAGCAGTACTTC. It is translated as CASSPRGSAGPDDEQYF.

This chain joins TRBV18 and TRBJ1-2; D possibly corresponds to TRBD1 (5 bases). The CDR3 spans 14 residues. Germline values: CDR1 KGHSH, CDR2 LQKENI. V lost 0 bases and J 2 bases, leaving 7 bases between the germline ends. In nucleotides, the CDR3 is TGTGCCAGCTCACCACCGGGACGCAACTATGGCTACACCTTC. It encodes CASSPPGRNYGYTF.

A word on this clone: One junction end disagrees with the germline gene, perhaps due to a read error. This chain links TRBV4-2 with TRBJ2-3, with 7 bases aligning to TRBD1. The CDR3 sequence is 20 residues long. Germline V gene sequence: CDR1 LGHNA, CDR2 YNFKEQ. In nucleotides, the CDR3 is TGTGCCAGCAGCCAAGAAGCACAGGAGACCACACAGGGGAGCATAGATACGCAGTATTTT. It encodes CASSQEAQETTQGSIDTQYF.

V is TRBV24-1 and J is TRBJ2-2; D is possibly TRBD1 (5 bases). The length of the CDR3 is 14 residues. Per the germline V gene, CDR1 is KGHDR and CDR2 is SFDVKD. The V and J ends lost 6 bases and 6 bases respectively, with 13 bases between them. CDR3 sequence: CATSSRDLAGELFF. DNA for the CDR3: TGTGCCACCAGTAGCAGGGATTTAGCCGGGGAGCTGTTTTTT.

A note on this clone: The same CDR3 can be traced to other DNA sequences in this sample. This rearrangement joins TRBV5-1 to TRBJ2-1, with 8 bases fitting TRBD2. This CDR3 contains 15 residues. Germline V gives CDR1 SGHRS, CDR2 YFSETQ. Unmatched junction bases numbered 0, after V lost 1 base and J lost 0 bases. Here the CDR3 reads CASSLSGSSYNEQFF. CDR3 sequence (DNA): TGCGCCAGCAGCTTGAGCGGGAGCTCCTACAATGAGCAGTTCTTC.

This chain joins TRBV19 and TRBJ2-7; D is possibly TRBD1 (6 bases). The CDR3 has 13 amino acids. V was pared by 7 bases and J by 4 bases, with 14 bases between. CDR1 is LNHDA, CDR2 SQIVND, per germline (reference sequence). CDR3 protein: CASNPRGGYEQYF. Here the CDR3 DNA reads TGTGCCAGTAACCCACGAGGGGGATACGAGCAGTACTTC.

Concerning this clone itself: The junction shows a germline mismatch at one end, possibly a read error. CDR3 sequence (DNA): TGTGCCAGCAGTGAAGTTGACAGGGGGCCGGCGTTTTTTTTT. This encodes CASSEVDRGPAFFF. This chain connects TRBV6-1 to TRBJ1-1; 10 positions match TRBD1. The length of the CDR3 is 14 residues. CDR1 and CDR2 from the germline V gene are MNHNS and SASEGT.